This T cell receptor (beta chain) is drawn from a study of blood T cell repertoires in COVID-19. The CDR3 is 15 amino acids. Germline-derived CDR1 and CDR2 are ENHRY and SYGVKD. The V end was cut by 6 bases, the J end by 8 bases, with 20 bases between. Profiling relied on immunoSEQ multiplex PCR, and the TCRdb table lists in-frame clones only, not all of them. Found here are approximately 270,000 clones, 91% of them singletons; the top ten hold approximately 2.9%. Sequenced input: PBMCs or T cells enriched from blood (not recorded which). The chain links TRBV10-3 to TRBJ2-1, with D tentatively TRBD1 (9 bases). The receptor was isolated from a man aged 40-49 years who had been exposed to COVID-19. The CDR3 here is CAIRGQGGGFDEQFF. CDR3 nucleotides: TGTGCCATCAGGGGACAGGGCGGGGGGTTCGATGAGCAGTTCTTC.